This T cell receptor (beta chain) was captured in a study of T-cell reconstitution after alpha-beta-depleted transplantation in children. Unique molecular identifiers were incorporated into the prepared TCRbeta library. TCRdb itself ran the PCR reads through MiXCR, one entry per CDR3 protein. The table has a few hundred thousand distinct CDR3 sequences, roughly 30% seen once. This clonotype was detected only a few times. Germline-derived CDR1 and CDR2 are MGHRA and YSYEKL. V shed 1 base and J shed 0 bases, with 12 bases lying between them. The CDR3 spans 16 residues. V and J are TRBV4-1 and TRBJ2-5; D gene uncertain. The sequences come from PBMCs, collected before TCRalphabeta/CD19-depleted stem cell transplant. The sequence came from a boy under two years old with Wiskott-Aldrich syndrome, due to receive a stem cell transplant. The CDR3 DNA is TGCGCCAGCAGCCAAGGACAAAAAGAGTACCAAGAGACCCAGTACTTC. Protein: CASSQGQKEYQETQYF.